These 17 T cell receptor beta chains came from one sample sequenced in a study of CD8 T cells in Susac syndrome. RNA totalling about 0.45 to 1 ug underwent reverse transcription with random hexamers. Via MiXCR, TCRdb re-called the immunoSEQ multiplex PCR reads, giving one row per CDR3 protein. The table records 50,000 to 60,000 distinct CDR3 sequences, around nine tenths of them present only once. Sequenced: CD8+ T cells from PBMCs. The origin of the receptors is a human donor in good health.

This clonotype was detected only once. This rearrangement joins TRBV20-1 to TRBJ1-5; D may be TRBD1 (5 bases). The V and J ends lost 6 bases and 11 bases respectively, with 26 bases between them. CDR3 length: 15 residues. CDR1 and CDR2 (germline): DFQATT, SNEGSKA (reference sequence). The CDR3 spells CSAVPLGAASVTQHF. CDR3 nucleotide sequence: TGCAGTGCCGTTCCGCTCGGGGCAGCCTCAGTGACCCAGCATTTT.

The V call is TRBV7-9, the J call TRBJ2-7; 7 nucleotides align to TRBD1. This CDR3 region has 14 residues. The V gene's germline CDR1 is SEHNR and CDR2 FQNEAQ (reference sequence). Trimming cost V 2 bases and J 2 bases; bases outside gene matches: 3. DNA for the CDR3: TGTGCCAGCAGCTTAATCACAGGGGCCTACGAGCAGTACTTC. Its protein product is CASSLITGAYEQYF.

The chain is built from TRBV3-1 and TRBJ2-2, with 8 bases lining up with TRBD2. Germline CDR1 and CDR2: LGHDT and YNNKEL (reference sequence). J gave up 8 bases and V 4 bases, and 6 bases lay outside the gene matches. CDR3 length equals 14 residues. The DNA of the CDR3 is TGTGCCAGCAGCCCGGGACTAGAGATTGGGGAGCTGTTTTTT. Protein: CASSPGLEIGELFF.

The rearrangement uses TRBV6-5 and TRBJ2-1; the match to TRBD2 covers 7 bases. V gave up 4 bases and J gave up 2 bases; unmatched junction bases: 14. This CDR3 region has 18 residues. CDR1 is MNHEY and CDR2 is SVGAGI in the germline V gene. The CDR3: CASSSPLLGGDTYNEQFF. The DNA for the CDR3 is TGTGCCAGCAGTTCCCCTTTACTGGGGGGGGATACCTACAATGAGCAGTTCTTC.

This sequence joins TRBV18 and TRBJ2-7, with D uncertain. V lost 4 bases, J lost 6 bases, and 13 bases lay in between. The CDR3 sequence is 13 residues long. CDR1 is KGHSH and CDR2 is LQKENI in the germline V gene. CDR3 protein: CASSLVTMGEQYF. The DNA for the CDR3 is TGTGCCAGCTCACTAGTAACCATGGGCGAGCAGTACTTC.

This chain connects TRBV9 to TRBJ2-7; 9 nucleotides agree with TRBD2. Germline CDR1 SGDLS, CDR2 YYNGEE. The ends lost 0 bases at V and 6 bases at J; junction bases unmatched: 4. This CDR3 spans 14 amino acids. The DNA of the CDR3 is TGTGCCAGCAGCGTAGCCAGCGGGGGGCTCGAGCAGTACTTC. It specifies CASSVASGGLEQYF.

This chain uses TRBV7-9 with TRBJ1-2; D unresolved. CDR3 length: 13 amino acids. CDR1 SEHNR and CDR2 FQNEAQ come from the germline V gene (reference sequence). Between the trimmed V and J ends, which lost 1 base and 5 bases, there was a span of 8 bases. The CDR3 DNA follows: TGTGCCAGCAGCTTAGTGGCGGGTTATGGCTACACCTTC. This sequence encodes CASSLVAGYGYTF.

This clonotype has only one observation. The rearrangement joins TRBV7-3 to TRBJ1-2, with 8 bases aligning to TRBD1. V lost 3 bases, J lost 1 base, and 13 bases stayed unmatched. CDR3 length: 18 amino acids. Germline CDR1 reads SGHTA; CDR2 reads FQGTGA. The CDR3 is CASSLVAGTGAFNYGYTF. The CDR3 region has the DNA TGTGCCAGCAGCTTGGTCGCCGGGACAGGAGCCTTTAACTATGGCTACACCTTC.

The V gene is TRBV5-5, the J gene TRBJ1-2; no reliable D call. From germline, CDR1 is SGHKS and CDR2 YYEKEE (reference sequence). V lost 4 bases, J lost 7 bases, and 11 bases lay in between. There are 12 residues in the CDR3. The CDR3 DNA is TGTGCCAGCAGCCATAGGGAAGGTGGCTACACCTTC. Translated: CASSHREGGYTF.

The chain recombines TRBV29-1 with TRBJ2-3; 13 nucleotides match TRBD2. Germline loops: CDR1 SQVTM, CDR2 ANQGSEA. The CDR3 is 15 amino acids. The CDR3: CSTSGGAQATDTQYF. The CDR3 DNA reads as TGCAGTACTAGCGGGGGGGCCCAAGCCACAGATACGCAGTATTTT.

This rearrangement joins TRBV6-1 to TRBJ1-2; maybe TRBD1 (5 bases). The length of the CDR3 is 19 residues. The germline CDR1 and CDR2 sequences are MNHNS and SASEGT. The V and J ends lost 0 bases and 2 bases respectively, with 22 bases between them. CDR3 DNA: TGTGCCAGCAGTGAAGCGCTTCGGCAGGGATCTCTTCAAAACTATGGCTACACCTTC. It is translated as CASSEALRQGSLQNYGYTF.

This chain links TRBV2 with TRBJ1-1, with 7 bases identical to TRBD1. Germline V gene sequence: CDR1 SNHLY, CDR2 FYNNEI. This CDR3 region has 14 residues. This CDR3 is CEPEEGAPNTEAFF. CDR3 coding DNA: TGTGAGCCCGAAGAGGGGGCCCCGAACACTGAAGCTTTCTTT.

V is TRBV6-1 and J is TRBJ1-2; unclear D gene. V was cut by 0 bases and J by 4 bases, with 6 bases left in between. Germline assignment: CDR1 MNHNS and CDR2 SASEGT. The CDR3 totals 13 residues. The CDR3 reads CASSEAEVYGYTF. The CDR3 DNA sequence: TGTGCCAGCAGTGAAGCGGAGGTCTATGGCTACACCTTC.

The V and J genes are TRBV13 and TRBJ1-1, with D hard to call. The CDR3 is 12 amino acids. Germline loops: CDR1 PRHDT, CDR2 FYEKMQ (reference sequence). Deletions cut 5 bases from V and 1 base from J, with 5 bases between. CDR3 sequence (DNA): TGTGCCAGCAGCCCCGGGAACACTGAAGCTTTCTTT. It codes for CASSPGNTEAFF. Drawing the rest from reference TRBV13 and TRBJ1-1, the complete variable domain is AAGVIQSPRHLIKEKRETATLKCYPIPRHDTVYWYQQGPGQDPQFLISFYEKMQSDKGSIPDRFSAQQFSDYHSELNMSSLELGDSALYFCASSPGNTEAFFGQGTRLTVV.

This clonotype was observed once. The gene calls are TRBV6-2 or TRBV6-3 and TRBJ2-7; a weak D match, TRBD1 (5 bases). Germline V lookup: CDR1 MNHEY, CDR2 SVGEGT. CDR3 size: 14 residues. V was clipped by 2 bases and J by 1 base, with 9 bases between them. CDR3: CASSYPTVSYEQYF. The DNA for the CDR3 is TGTGCCAGCAGTTACCCGACAGTGTCCTACGAGCAGTACTTC.

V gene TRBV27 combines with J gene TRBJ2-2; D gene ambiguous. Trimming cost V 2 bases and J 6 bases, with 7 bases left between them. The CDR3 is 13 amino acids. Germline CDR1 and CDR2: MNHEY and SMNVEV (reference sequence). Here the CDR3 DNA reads TGTGCCAGCAGTTTAGTAGAGCCCGGGGAGCTGTTTTTT. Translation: CASSLVEPGELFF.

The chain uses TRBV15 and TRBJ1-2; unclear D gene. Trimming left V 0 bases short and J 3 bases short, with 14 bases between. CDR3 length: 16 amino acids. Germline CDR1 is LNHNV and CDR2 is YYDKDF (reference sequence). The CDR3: CATSRDEEAGDYGYTF. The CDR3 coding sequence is TGTGCCACCAGCAGAGATGAGGAGGCTGGCGACTATGGCTACACCTTC.